Reported below is one T cell receptor (beta chain). The data are from a study of blood T cell repertoires in COVID-19. Background on the study: Samples representing acute and convalescent COVID-19 were sourced from the United States, Italy and Spain. Sources were T cells, B-cell-depleted T cells, or PBMCs; the material itself was cDNA or gDNA.

Per the original data handling: Amplifying reference gene primers gave estimates of nucleated cell counts. The repertoire was sequenced with immunoSEQ multiplex PCR; TCRdb's copy has only in-frame clones and lacks some. That table is the source of V, J and clone size, and D and trimming were worked out from the DNA. The sample lists 190,000 or so clones, around 86% occurring once. The ends were cut back, 4 bases at V and 3 bases at J, with 4 bases in the middle. The CDR3 length is 12 residues. Germline CDR1 and CDR2: LNHNV and YYDKDF (reference sequence). The TCR originated in a man in his forties with active or convalescent COVID-19. Source material: peripheral blood. The rearrangement uses TRBV15 and TRBJ1-3, with D hard to call. The CDR3 reads CATSIRGNTIYF. CDR3 DNA: TGTGCCACCAGCATCCGTGGAAACACCATATATTTT.